This T cell receptor (beta chain) was documented in a study of blood T cells in healthy people across ages. Findings of the study overall: Estimated diversity that came from one million T cells was considered an underestimate. Researchers said unsorted PBMCs prevented a conclusive naive versus antigen-experienced comparison.

The germline V and J ends were trimmed by 1 base and 2 bases, with 15 bases remaining between them. This CDR3 is 16 amino acids long. The germline CDR1 and CDR2 sequences are SGHVS and FQNEAQ. On this clonotype: Antigen unknown.

Donors each provided ten milliliters of peripheral blood. Isolation yielded PBMCs, at least 6.5 million per sample, in every case. Combining a sample-barcoded 5' primer with a J-beta primer mix, a second PCR ran for roughly 6 to 12 cycles. TCRdb itself ran the 5' RACE reads through MiXCR, one entry per CDR3 protein. The table shows hundreds of thousands of distinct CDR3 sequences, with less than 80% occurring only once. The sequencing input was blood. The chain combines TRBV7-8 with TRBJ2-7; a possible D gene is TRBD1 (6 bases). The TCR comes from a man in his thirties or forties in good health. In nucleotides, the CDR3 is TGTGCCAGCAGCTTAGTTTCGCCAGGGGCAGCCTACGAGCAGTACTTC. Translation gives CASSLVSPGAAYEQYF.